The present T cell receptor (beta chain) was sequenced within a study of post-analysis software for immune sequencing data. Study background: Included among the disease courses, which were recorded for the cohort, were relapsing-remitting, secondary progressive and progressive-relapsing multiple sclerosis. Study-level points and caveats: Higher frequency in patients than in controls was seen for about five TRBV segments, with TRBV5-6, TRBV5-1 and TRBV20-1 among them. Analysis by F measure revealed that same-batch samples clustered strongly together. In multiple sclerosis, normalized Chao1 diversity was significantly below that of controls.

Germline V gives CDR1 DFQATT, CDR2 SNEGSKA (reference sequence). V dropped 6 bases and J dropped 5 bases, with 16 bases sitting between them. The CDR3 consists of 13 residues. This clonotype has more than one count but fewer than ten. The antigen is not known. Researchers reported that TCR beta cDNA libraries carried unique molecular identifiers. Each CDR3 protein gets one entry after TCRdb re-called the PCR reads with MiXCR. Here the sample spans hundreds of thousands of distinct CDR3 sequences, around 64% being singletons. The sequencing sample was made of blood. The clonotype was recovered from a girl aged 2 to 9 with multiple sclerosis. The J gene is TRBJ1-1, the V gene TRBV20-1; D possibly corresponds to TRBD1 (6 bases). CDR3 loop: CSAAYRDSTEAFF. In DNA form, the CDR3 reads TGCAGTGCGGCGTACAGGGATTCAACTGAAGCTTTCTTT.